Detailed here is one TCR beta chain. Its antigen is unknown. The primer mix had 60 Vbeta and 13 Jbeta primers. Clones were read by immunoSEQ multiplex PCR, and TCRdb kept only the in-frame ones, dropping some. This sample carries more than 25,000 clones, with roughly 0.65% going to the ten biggest clones. This specimen comes from a study of cytomegalovirus exposure and HLA in healthy donors. General study results and limits: Cytomegalovirus-associated TCR beta chains were listed, numbering under 200.

Trimming stripped 4 bases from V and 0 bases from J, with 11 bases between. From germline, CDR1 is SGHRS and CDR2 YFSETQ. CDR3 size: 15 residues. The gene calls are TRBV5-1 and TRBJ2-1; D gene unclear. This clonotype was sampled from a man aged 25 to 45 in good health and CMV-seronegative. The sample taken for sequencing was PBMCs. CDR3 amino acids: CASSPMRLSYNEQFF. The CDR3 DNA is TGCGCCAGCAGCCCTATGAGACTCTCCTACAATGAGCAGTTCTTC. Drawing the rest from reference TRBV5-1 and TRBJ2-1, the complete variable domain is KAGVTQTPRYLIKTRGQQVTLSCSPISGHRSVSWYQQTPGQGLQFLFEYFSETQRNKGNFPGRFSGRQFSNSRSEMNVSTLELGDSALYLCASSPMRLSYNEQFFGPGTRLTVL.